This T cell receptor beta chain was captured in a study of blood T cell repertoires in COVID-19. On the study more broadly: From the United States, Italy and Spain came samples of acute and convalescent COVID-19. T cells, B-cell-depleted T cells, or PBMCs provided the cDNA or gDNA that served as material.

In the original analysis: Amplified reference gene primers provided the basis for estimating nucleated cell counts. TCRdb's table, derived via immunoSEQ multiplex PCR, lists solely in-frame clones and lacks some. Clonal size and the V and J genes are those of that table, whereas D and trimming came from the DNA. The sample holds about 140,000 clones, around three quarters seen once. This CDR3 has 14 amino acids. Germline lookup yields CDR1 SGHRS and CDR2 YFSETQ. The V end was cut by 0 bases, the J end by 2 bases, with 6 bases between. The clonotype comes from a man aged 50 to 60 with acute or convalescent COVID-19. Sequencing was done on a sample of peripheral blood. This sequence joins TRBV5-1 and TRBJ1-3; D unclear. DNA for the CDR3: TGCGCCAGCAGCTTGGCGAGTACTGGAAACACCATATATTTT. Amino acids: CASSLASTGNTIYF.